The present T cell receptor beta chain was sequenced within a study of cytomegalovirus exposure and HLA in healthy donors. Details on this clone: The target antigen is unknown.

Clones were read by immunoSEQ multiplex PCR, and TCRdb kept only the in-frame ones, dropping some. Found here are fewer than 140,000 clones, about 87% of them singletons; the top ten hold about 2%. Separation from the roughly 700-subject first cohort characterized the roughly 120-subject validation cohort, to which the donors belonged. General study findings and limits: High sensitivity and specificity were reportedly achieved when the classifier diagnosed cytomegalovirus status. In vitro checks showed that a few CMV-associated chains really do target CMV antigens.

This CDR3 contains 15 residues. The germline V gene has CDR1 MNHEY and CDR2 SVGAGI. Trimming pared 0 bases from V and 8 bases from J, leaving 13 bases between. The rearrangement links TRBV6-5 to TRBJ2-2; perhaps TRBD2 as D (7 bases). The sample taken for sequencing was PBMCs. The TCR sequence derives from a woman younger than 35 in good health and CMV-seropositive. CDR3 region: CASSYSGGLGGELFF. DNA of the CDR3: TGTGCCAGCAGTTACTCGGGGGGGCTGGGTGGGGAGCTGTTTTTT.